The 11 T cell receptor beta chains below were found in one sample sequenced in a study of cytomegalovirus exposure and HLA in healthy donors. Primers: 60 Vbeta forward and 13 Jbeta reverse. Profiling relied on immunoSEQ multiplex PCR, and the TCRdb table lists in-frame clones only, not all of them. The sample yields some 62,000 clones, more than 75% seen once. The sequenced sample consisted of PBMCs. The receptor set was obtained from a man aged 18 to 35 in good health and CMV-seronegative.

This chain connects TRBV2 to TRBJ2-2; TRBD2 matches 9 bases. CDR1 is SNHLY and CDR2 is FYNNEI in the germline V gene. The CDR3 extends over 17 amino acids. The J segment lost 1 base and the V segment lost 3 bases, leaving 6 bases of the junction unmatched. The CDR3 reads CASSDGGAGGNTGELFF. In DNA, the CDR3 is TGTGCCAGCAGTGACGGGGGAGCGGGGGGGAACACCGGGGAGCTGTTTTTT.

V is TRBV9 and J is TRBJ2-7; the match to TRBD2 covers 7 bases. The CDR3 has 15 amino acids. V gave up 3 bases and J gave up 2 bases; unmatched junction bases: 8. CDR1 SGDLS and CDR2 YYNGEE come from the germline V gene. As DNA, the CDR3 is TGTGCCAGCAGCGAGTCCGGGGGGTCCGCCTACGAGCAGTACTTC. This encodes CASSESGGSAYEQYF.

Written as DNA, the CDR3 is TGTGCCAGCAGTGGGCGCGGGGGGGTCTACAATGAGCAGTTCTTC. Encoded protein: CASSGRGGVYNEQFF. The chain recombines TRBV2 with TRBJ2-1, with 9 nucleotides matching TRBD2. Per the germline V gene, CDR1 is SNHLY and CDR2 is FYNNEI. The trim removed 4 bases at V and 3 bases at J, leaving 4 bases unmatched. CDR3 length equals 15 residues.

The rearrangement links TRBV19 to TRBJ2-1, with TRBD1 identical over 9 bases. Germline V lookup: CDR1 LNHDA, CDR2 SQIVND (reference sequence). V shed 5 bases, J shed 7 bases, and the junction held 6 bases outside the gene matches. The CDR3 is 14 amino acids. The CDR3 sequence: CASSPGTGWNEQFF. For the CDR3, the DNA is TGTGCCAGTAGTCCAGGGACAGGGTGGAATGAGCAGTTCTTC.

The chain links TRBV28 to TRBJ2-7, with TRBD2 identical over 7 bases. CDR1 MDHEN and CDR2 SYDVKM come from the germline V gene. Germline trimming cut 5 bases from V and 6 bases from J; bases unmatched to any gene: 7. The CDR3 length is 13 residues. This chain's CDR3 is CASSRSGGPEQYF. In DNA form, the CDR3 reads TGTGCCAGCAGTCGGTCGGGGGGTCCCGAGCAGTACTTC.

The V gene is TRBV11-2, the J gene TRBJ2-5, with 11 positions matching TRBD2. Germline CDR1 and CDR2: SGHAT and FQNNGV. The V segment lost 1 base and the J segment 2 bases; nucleotides outside the gene matches: 0. This CDR3 contains 15 residues. CDR3 sequence (DNA): TGTGCCAGCAGCTTAGGACTAGCGGGGCAAGAGACCCAGTACTTC. It codes for CASSLGLAGQETQYF.

The rearrangement joins TRBV6-1 to TRBJ1-2; 9 bases agree with TRBD1. CDR1 and CDR2 (germline): MNHNS, SASEGT. The CDR3 covers 15 residues. With 6 bases clipped from V and 8 bases from J, the junction kept 13 bases outside the gene matches. DNA of the CDR3: TGTGCCAGCAGAGGACCGGGAGACAGGGGGAGAGGCTACACCTTC. Translated: CASRGPGDRGRGYTF.

The chain recombines TRBV5-6 with TRBJ2-7, with D hard to call. CDR1 SGHDT and CDR2 YYEEEE come from the germline V gene. Deletions cut 2 bases from V and 0 bases from J, with 6 bases between. CDR3 length equals 13 residues. The CDR3 bases are TGTGCCAGCAGCTTTACACCCTCCTACGAGCAGTACTTC. Translating it yields CASSFTPSYEQYF.

The V gene is TRBV9, the J gene TRBJ2-1; 7 nucleotides line up with TRBD2. The CDR3 covers 14 residues. V trimming: 0 bases; J trimming: 5 bases; junction bases outside the gene matches: 2. CDR1 and CDR2 (germline): SGDLS, YYNGEE. CDR3 DNA: TGTGCCAGCAGCGTAGGGGCGGGGGACAATGAGCAGTTCTTC. Translated, it gives CASSVGAGDNEQFF.

The chain links TRBV28 to TRBJ1-1, with a tentative D call TRBD1 (6 bases). The CDR3 covers 14 residues. Germline CDR1 is MDHEN and CDR2 is SYDVKM. V was pared by 2 bases and J by 6 bases, with 13 bases between. CDR3 loop: CASSLPTGMAEAFF. The DNA of the CDR3 is TGTGCCAGCAGTTTACCTACAGGGATGGCTGAAGCTTTCTTT.

V and J are TRBV9 and TRBJ2-1; D may be TRBD1 (6 bases). Per the germline V gene, CDR1 is SGDLS and CDR2 is YYNGEE. The CDR3 length is 13 residues. The V and J ends lost 10 bases and 6 bases respectively, with 17 bases between them. The CDR3 is CAGATETGNEQFF. The CDR3 region has the DNA TGTGCCGGCGCAACAGAGACAGGCAATGAGCAGTTCTTC.